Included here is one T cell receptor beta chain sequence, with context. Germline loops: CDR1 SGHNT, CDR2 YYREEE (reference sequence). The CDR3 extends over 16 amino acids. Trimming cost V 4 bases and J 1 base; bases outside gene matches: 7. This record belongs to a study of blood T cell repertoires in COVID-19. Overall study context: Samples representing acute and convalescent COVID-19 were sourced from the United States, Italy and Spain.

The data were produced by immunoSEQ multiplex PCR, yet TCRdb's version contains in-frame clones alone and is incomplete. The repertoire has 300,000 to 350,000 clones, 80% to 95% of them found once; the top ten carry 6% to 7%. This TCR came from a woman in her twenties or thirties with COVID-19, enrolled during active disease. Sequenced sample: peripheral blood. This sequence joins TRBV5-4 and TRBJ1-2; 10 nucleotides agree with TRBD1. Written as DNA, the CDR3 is TGTGCCAGCAGCCGCCCGGGACAGGGGAATAACTATGGCTACACCTTC. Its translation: CASSRPGQGNNYGYTF.